Presented here are 17 T cell receptor beta chains from one specimen sequenced in a study of blood T cell repertoires in COVID-19. Sequencing used immunoSEQ multiplex PCR; TCRdb keeps in-frame clones, though not all of them. The sample lists about half a million clones, 80% to 90% seen once, with approximately 0.9% in the top ten. Sequences were obtained from peripheral blood. The receptors originated from a man aged 18 to 30 with COVID-19, enrolled during active disease.

The gene calls are TRBV28 and TRBJ2-3; 14 bases line up with TRBD2. The germline V gene has CDR1 MDHEN and CDR2 SYDVKM. The trim removed 6 bases at V and 2 bases at J, leaving 10 bases unmatched. The length of the CDR3 is 18 residues. The CDR3 region is CASRHGLAGGRNTDTQYF. For the CDR3, the DNA is TGTGCCAGCAGACATGGACTAGCGGGGGGCCGAAACACAGATACGCAGTATTTT.

This clone was seen once. Other nucleotide sequences from this sample produce the same CDR3. The J gene is TRBJ1-3, the V gene TRBV9; TRBD1 might be the D (5 bases). Germline V gives CDR1 SGDLS, CDR2 YYNGEE. With 2 bases removed from V and 2 bases from J, the gap between germline ends came to 8 bases. The CDR3 has 14 amino acids. The CDR3: CASSVGGTGNTIYF. CDR3 in DNA: TGTGCCAGCAGCGTCGGGGGGACTGGAAACACCATATATTTT.

This rearrangement joins TRBV30 to TRBJ2-3, with TRBD2 as a possible D gene (7 bases). The germline V gene encodes CDR1 GTSNPN and CDR2 SVGIG (reference sequence). Trimming removed 5 bases at V and 4 bases at J, with 25 bases between. This CDR3 is 17 amino acids long. The CDR3 nucleotides read TGTGCCTGGGGCCAATCACGCGTCGGGGGGCTTCCAGATACGCAGTATTTT. Amino acid sequence: CAWGQSRVGGLPDTQYF.

This clone has a single count. This rearrangement joins TRBV29-1 to TRBJ1-1; D is unresolved. The germline CDR1 and CDR2 sequences are SQVTM and ANQGSEA. This CDR3 region has 13 residues. Trimming removed 3 bases at V and 0 bases at J, with 8 bases between. The CDR3 region has the DNA TGCAGCGTTGAGGGAGACTTGAACACTGAAGCTTTCTTT. Amino acids: CSVEGDLNTEAFF.

This chain connects TRBV3-1 (or the pseudogene TRBV3-2) to TRBJ2-7; 13 nucleotides align to TRBD2. The trim removed 4 bases at V and 6 bases at J, leaving 3 bases unmatched. The germline V gene has CDR1 LGHDT and CDR2 YNNKEL (reference sequence). CDR3 length equals 14 residues. The CDR3 loop reads CASSLGTSGTEQYF. The CDR3 nucleotides read TGTGCCAGCAGCCTGGGGACTAGCGGGACCGAGCAGTACTTC.

V and J are TRBV6-5 and TRBJ1-6; no clear D gene. The CDR3 runs 15 residues. Germline assignment: CDR1 MNHEY and CDR2 SVGAGI. Trimming took 7 bases from V and 7 from J, leaving 17 bases between them. The CDR3 nucleotides read TGTGCCAGCACTCTTCATCCTACCATGAATTCACCCCTCCACTTT. Amino acids: CASTLHPTMNSPLHF.

The chain has TRBV6-6 and TRBJ1-6, with TRBD1 as a possible D gene (6 bases). V was shortened by 5 bases and J by 7 bases, with 24 bases between the two germline ends. The CDR3 is made up of 18 amino acids. Germline assignment: CDR1 MNHNY and CDR2 SVGAGI (reference sequence). The DNA of the CDR3 is TGTGCCAGCAGTCCCCTCTCTGCATGGGAGGGGGGAAATTCACCCCTCCACTTT. It is translated as CASSPLSAWEGGNSPLHF.

J is TRBJ2-3 and V is TRBV5-6; TRBD1 matches at 9 bases. V dropped 0 bases and J dropped 3; count of bases not matched to a gene: 5. The CDR3 runs 16 residues. CDR1 is SGHDT, CDR2 YYEEEE, per germline. CDR3 DNA: TGTGCCAGCAGCTTGGCTGGCGGACAGGGGACAGATACGCAGTATTTT. Translating it yields CASSLAGGQGTDTQYF.

The V call is TRBV5-8, the J call TRBJ1-4; perhaps TRBD1 as D (5 bases). CDR1 and CDR2 from the germline V gene are SGHTS and YDEGEE. Trimming took off 2 bases at V and 3 bases at J, with 8 bases between the two ends. There are 14 residues in the CDR3. Here the CDR3 DNA reads TGTGCCAGCAGCTTAACAGGCTCTAATGAAAAACTGTTTTTT. This encodes CASSLTGSNEKLFF.

This clone has only one observation. The chain combines TRBV18 with TRBJ1-2; TRBD1 agrees at 8 bases. There are 13 residues in the CDR3. The V and J ends lost 4 bases and 8 bases, in that order; junction bases with no gene match: 6. Germline values: CDR1 KGHSH, CDR2 LQKENI. CDR3 protein: CASSHPQGEGYTF. In nucleotides, the CDR3 is TGTGCCAGCTCACACCCACAGGGGGAAGGCTACACCTTC.

The chain couples TRBV2 to TRBJ2-1, with TRBD2 as a possible D gene (5 bases). This CDR3 has 12 amino acids. Germline V lookup: CDR1 SNHLY, CDR2 FYNNEI. With 10 bases removed from V and 8 bases from J, the gap between germline ends came to 15 bases. Here the CDR3 reads CAIGLLWDEQFF. In nucleotides, the CDR3 is TGTGCCATCGGACTCCTTTGGGATGAGCAGTTCTTC.

This chain joins TRBV7-9 and TRBJ2-7, with D perhaps matching TRBD1 (6 bases). Germline lookup yields CDR1 SEHNR and CDR2 FQNEAQ (reference sequence). The CDR3 has 12 amino acids. The germline V and J ends were trimmed by 8 bases and 1 base, with 9 bases remaining between them. CDR3 DNA: TGTGCCAGCGAGGGGGAGTCCTACGAGCAGTACTTC. Protein product: CASEGESYEQYF.

This clone was detected only once. The chain carries TRBV7-3 and TRBJ2-3; TRBD1 is a possible D gene (7 bases). CDR1 and CDR2 (germline): SGHTA, FQGTGA. The V gene lost 3 bases and the J gene lost 5 bases, with 9 bases spanning the gap. The CDR3 sequence is 13 residues long. DNA for the CDR3: TGTGCCAGCAGCTTTCAGGGGGGAGATACGCAGTATTTT. It codes for CASSFQGGDTQYF.

V and J are TRBV6-9 and TRBJ2-5; D is possibly TRBD2 (5 bases). V was pared by 2 bases and J by 4 bases, with 11 bases between. The CDR3 has 14 residues. Per germline, CDR1 MNHGY and CDR2 SVAAGI. CDR3 DNA sequence: TGTGCCAGCAGTTATGCGGACTCGAGAGAGACCCAGTACTTC. It codes for CASSYADSRETQYF.

This clone showed up just once. The gene calls are TRBV11-2 and TRBJ2-2, with D perhaps matching TRBD2 (5 bases). V was pared by 5 bases and J by 7 bases, with 11 bases between. The CDR3 consists of 13 residues. Germline-derived CDR1 and CDR2 are SGHAT and FQNNGV. CDR3 in amino acids: CASSTRTVGELFF. The CDR3 nucleotides read TGTGCCAGCAGCACTAGAACGGTCGGGGAGCTGTTTTTT.

V gene TRBV7-6 combines with J gene TRBJ2-2; 10 nucleotides line up with TRBD2. Germline lookup yields CDR1 SGHVS and CDR2 FNYEAQ. V lost 6 bases to trimming and J lost 3 bases; unmatched junction nucleotides: 7. The CDR3 spans 16 residues. DNA of the CDR3: TGTGCCAGCAGATACCTAGCGGGAGTGGACACCGGGGAGCTGTTTTTT. This sequence encodes CASRYLAGVDTGELFF.

The chain employs TRBV30 and TRBJ2-7; the match to TRBD2 covers 7 bases. V shed 0 bases and J 6 bases; nucleotides not matched to a gene: 8. CDR3 length: 14 residues. Germline CDR1 and CDR2: GTSNPN and SVGIG (reference sequence). CDR3: CAWSVGGTNPEQYF. Here the CDR3 DNA reads TGTGCCTGGAGTGTAGGAGGGACTAACCCCGAGCAGTACTTC.